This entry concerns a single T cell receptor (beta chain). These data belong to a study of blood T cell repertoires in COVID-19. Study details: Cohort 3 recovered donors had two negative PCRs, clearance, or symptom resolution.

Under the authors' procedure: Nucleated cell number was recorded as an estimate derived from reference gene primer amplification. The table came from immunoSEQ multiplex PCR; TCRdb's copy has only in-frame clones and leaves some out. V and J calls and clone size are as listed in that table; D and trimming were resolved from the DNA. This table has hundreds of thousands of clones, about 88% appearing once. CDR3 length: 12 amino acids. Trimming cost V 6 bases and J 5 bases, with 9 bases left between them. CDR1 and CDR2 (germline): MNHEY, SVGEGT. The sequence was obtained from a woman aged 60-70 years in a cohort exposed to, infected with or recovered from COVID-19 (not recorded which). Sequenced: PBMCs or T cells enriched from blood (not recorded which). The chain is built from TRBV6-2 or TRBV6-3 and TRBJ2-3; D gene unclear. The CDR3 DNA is TGTGCCAGCAGCCACACGGGAGATACGCAGTATTTT. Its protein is CASSHTGDTQYF.